This entry lists 18 T cell receptor beta chains sequenced from one sample in a study of cytotoxic CD8 clonotypes in ibrutinib-treated CLL. Assay: immunoSEQ multiplex PCR; the TCRdb copy retains only in-frame clones and omits some. Of 140,000 to 150,000 clones in the sample, more than 75% are singletons; the top ten hold roughly 4.7%. Sample: PBMCs, taken after 24 months of ibrutinib treatment. These receptors were taken from a human donor with chronic lymphocytic leukemia.

V usage is TRBV15 and J usage is TRBJ2-7; 10 bases line up with TRBD1. V dropped 0 bases and J dropped 2; count of bases not matched to a gene: 4. Germline V gene lookup returns CDR1 LNHNV and CDR2 YYDKDF (reference sequence). The CDR3 has 16 residues. This CDR3 reads CATSRDPGQGPYEQYF. CDR3 coding DNA: TGTGCCACCAGCAGAGACCCGGGACAGGGGCCCTACGAGCAGTACTTC.

The J gene is TRBJ1-1, the V gene TRBV6-5; no firm D call. Trimming pared 0 bases from V and 3 bases from J, leaving 11 bases between. CDR3 size: 15 residues. The germline CDR1 and CDR2 sequences are MNHEY and SVGAGI. In nucleotides, the CDR3 is TGTGCCAGCAGTTACTCGGCAAGGAGCGACACTGAAGCTTTCTTT. Translating it yields CASSYSARSDTEAFF.

The J gene is TRBJ1-1, the V gene TRBV9, with D perhaps matching TRBD1 (6 bases). Germline V gene data show CDR1 as SGDLS and CDR2 as YYNGEE. The CDR3 runs to 16 residues. Between the trimmed V and J ends, which lost 3 bases and 4 bases, there was a span of 19 bases. CDR3 DNA sequence: TGTGCCAGCAGCGGGGGGCAGGGGCCAATGCCCACTGAAGCTTTCTTT. It codes for CASSGGQGPMPTEAFF.

V and J are TRBV29-1 and TRBJ1-4, with a possible D match to TRBD1 (6 bases). The germline V and J ends were trimmed by 7 bases and 3 bases, with 12 bases remaining between them. The CDR3 is 13 amino acids. The germline gives CDR1 SQVTM, CDR2 ANQGSEA. CDR3 DNA: TGCAGCGCTGGGGGGCCGTCTAATGAAAAACTGTTTTTT. This sequence encodes CSAGGPSNEKLFF.

The V and J genes are TRBV7-3 and TRBJ2-3, with a tentative D call TRBD2 (5 bases). This CDR3 has 12 residues. CDR1 and CDR2 from the germline V gene are SGHTA and FQGTGA. The V and J ends lost 5 bases and 3 bases respectively, with 6 bases between them. The CDR3 loop is CASSPGTDTQYF. The CDR3 DNA reads TGTGCCAGCAGCCCGGGAACAGATACGCAGTATTTT.

With respect to this clone: Mismatch with germline at one junction end may stem from a read error. V usage is TRBV7-3 and J usage is TRBJ2-7, with D perhaps matching TRBD2 (6 bases). Germline V lookup: CDR1 SGHTA, CDR2 FQGTGA. The CDR3 sequence is 16 residues long. CDR3 loop: CASSPQAASVSHEQYF. The CDR3 DNA is TGTGCCAGCAGCCCCCAGGCGGCTAGCGTCTCCCACGAGCAGTACTTC. Full variable domain (remainder filled in from reference TRBV7-3 and TRBJ2-7): GAGVSQTPSNKVTEKGKYVELRCDPISGHTALYWYRQSLGQGPEFLIYFQGTGAADDSGLPNDRFFAVRPEGSVSTLKIQRTERGDSAVYLCASSPQAASVSHEQYFGPGTRLTVT.

The V call is TRBV7-2, the J call TRBJ2-7; unclear D gene. The CDR3 is 11 residues long. The germline CDR1 and CDR2 sequences are SGHTA and FQGNSA. The V end lost 5 bases, the J end lost 5 bases, and 7 bases lay between the germline ends. This CDR3 reads CASSPWDEQYF. DNA for the CDR3: TGTGCCAGCAGCCCCTGGGACGAGCAGTACTTC.

Worth noting for this clone: Other DNA sequences from this sample encode an identical CDR3 as well. This sequence joins TRBV19 and TRBJ1-5; D gene uncertain. This CDR3 region has 12 residues. V dropped 6 bases and J dropped 6 bases, with 9 bases sitting between them. Germline CDR1 and CDR2: LNHDA and SQIVND (reference sequence). CDR3 in amino acids: CASSHRGQPQHF. The DNA of the CDR3 is TGTGCCAGTAGCCACCGGGGTCAGCCCCAGCATTTT.

The chain uses TRBV5-1 and TRBJ1-1; 7 bases align to TRBD1. V lost 4 bases, J lost 4 bases, and 10 bases stayed unmatched. The CDR3 runs to 15 residues. CDR1 is SGHRS and CDR2 is YFSETQ in the germline V gene. CDR3 DNA sequence: TGCGCCAGCAGCCTAGGGGGCCAAGGGTCCACTGAAGCTTTCTTT. This gives the protein CASSLGGQGSTEAFF.

The sample holds one count of this clone. The V and J genes are TRBV28 and TRBJ1-5, with D maybe TRBD1 (5 bases). The germline V gene encodes CDR1 MDHEN and CDR2 SYDVKM. V gave up 4 bases and J gave up 0 bases, with 16 bases separating them. This CDR3 region has 17 residues. CDR3 bases: TGTGCCAGCAGTTCCCTCTCCTGGGGGAGTAGCAATCAGCCCCAGCATTTT. This codes for CASSSLSWGSSNQPQHF.

The gene calls are TRBV27 and TRBJ2-7; the D gene is possibly TRBD1 (6 bases). The germline V and J ends were trimmed by 5 bases and 1 base, with 9 bases remaining between them. This CDR3 is built from 13 residues. In germline, CDR1 is MNHEY, CDR2 SMNVEV (reference sequence). Written as DNA, the CDR3 is TGTGCCAGCAGTACACAGGGATCCTACGAGCAGTACTTC. Protein: CASSTQGSYEQYF.

This chain uses TRBV6-4 with TRBJ2-2; possible D gene TRBD2, 6 bases. Germline lookup yields CDR1 MRHNA and CDR2 SNTAGT. This CDR3 spans 15 amino acids. V lost 2 bases to trimming and J lost 4 bases, with 11 bases between them. CDR3 sequence: CASSDQPGGTGELFF. Written as DNA, the CDR3 is TGTGCCAGCAGTGACCAACCCGGGGGCACCGGGGAGCTGTTTTTT.

The genes are TRBV6-1 and TRBJ1-1; 9 bases align to TRBD1. The CDR3 length is 15 residues. V lost 1 base to trimming and J lost 4 bases; unmatched junction nucleotides: 4. Germline V CDR1 and CDR2: MNHNS, SASEGT. CDR3 loop: CASSEVTGGVTEAFF. DNA for the CDR3: TGTGCCAGCAGTGAAGTGACAGGGGGAGTCACTGAAGCTTTCTTT.

V usage is TRBV18 and J usage is TRBJ2-3; TRBD1 matches at 7 bases. This CDR3 contains 14 residues. Germline V CDR1 and CDR2: KGHSH, LQKENI. The V gene end was trimmed by 6 bases and the J gene end by 1 base; junction bases not matched to a gene: 4. The CDR3 DNA follows: TGTGCCAGCTCCCACGACAGGGGCACAGATACGCAGTATTTT. This codes for CASSHDRGTDTQYF.

The J gene is TRBJ2-5, the V gene TRBV5-1; D gene ambiguous. The CDR3 runs 12 residues. Germline assignment: CDR1 SGHRS and CDR2 YFSETQ. Trimming removed 4 bases at V and 0 bases at J, with 4 bases between. CDR3 in amino acids: CASSENQETQYF. Here the CDR3 DNA reads TGCGCCAGCAGCGAGAACCAAGAGACCCAGTACTTC.

The chain is built from TRBV15 and TRBJ2-2; D might be TRBD1 or TRBD2, each matching 6 bases. The length of the CDR3 is 14 residues. Germline assignment: CDR1 LNHNV and CDR2 YYDKDF (reference sequence). Between the trimmed V and J ends, which lost 8 bases and 5 bases, there was a span of 15 bases. This CDR3 is CATQRRGGTGELFF. In DNA form, the CDR3 reads TGTGCCACCCAGCGCAGGGGAGGTACCGGGGAGCTGTTTTTT.

This clone was detected a few times. The chain couples TRBV28 to TRBJ1-5, with D possibly matching TRBD1 (5 bases). Trimming cost V 3 bases and J 9 bases, with 12 bases left between them. CDR3 length: 13 residues. Germline loops: CDR1 MDHEN, CDR2 SYDVKM. CDR3 DNA sequence: TGTGCCAGCAGTTTCGGCAGGGTAAGGCCCCAGCATTTT. Residues: CASSFGRVRPQHF.

The genes are TRBV5-5 and TRBJ2-5, with D possibly being TRBD2 (7 bases). The germline V and J ends were trimmed by 10 bases and 3 bases, with 19 bases remaining between them. Germline V gene sequence: CDR1 SGHKS, CDR2 YYEKEE (reference sequence). CDR3 size: 14 residues. DNA of the CDR3: TGTGCCCCCCGGCGGGGGAGGGGGGAAGAGACCCAGTACTTC. Translated, it gives CAPRRGRGEETQYF.